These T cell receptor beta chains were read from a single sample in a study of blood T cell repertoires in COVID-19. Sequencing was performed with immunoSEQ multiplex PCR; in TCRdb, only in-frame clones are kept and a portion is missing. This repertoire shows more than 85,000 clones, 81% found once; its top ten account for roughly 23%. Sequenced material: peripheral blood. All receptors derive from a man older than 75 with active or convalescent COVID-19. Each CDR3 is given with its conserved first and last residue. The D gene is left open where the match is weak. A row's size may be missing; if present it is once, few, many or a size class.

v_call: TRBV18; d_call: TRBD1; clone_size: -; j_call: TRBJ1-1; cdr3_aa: CASSRQGNTEAFF; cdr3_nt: TGTGCCAGCTCTCGACAGGGGAACACTGAAGCTTTCTTT
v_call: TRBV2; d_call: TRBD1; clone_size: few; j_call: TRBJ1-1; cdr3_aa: CASSPQTGGLNTEAFF; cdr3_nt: TGTGCCAGCAGCCCGCAGACAGGGGGCTTGAACACTGAAGCTTTCTTT
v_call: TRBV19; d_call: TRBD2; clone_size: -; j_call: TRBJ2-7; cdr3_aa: CASSTRGGRRSYEQYF; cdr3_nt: TGTGCCAGTTCCACGAGGGGAGGGCGGCGCTCCTACGAGCAGTACTTC
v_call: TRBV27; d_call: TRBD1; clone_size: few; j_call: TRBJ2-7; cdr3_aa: CASSSSGTGKREQYF; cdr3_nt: TGTGCCAGCAGTTCCTCCGGGACAGGGAAACGGGAGCAGTACTTC
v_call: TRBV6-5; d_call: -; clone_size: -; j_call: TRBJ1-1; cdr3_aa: CASTMRMNTEAFF; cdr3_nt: TGTGCCAGCACAATGCGCATGAACACTGAAGCTTTCTTT
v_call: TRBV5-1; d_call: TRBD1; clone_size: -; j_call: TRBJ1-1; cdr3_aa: CASSSGQENTEAFF; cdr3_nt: TGCGCCAGCAGCTCGGGACAGGAGAACACTGAAGCTTTCTTT
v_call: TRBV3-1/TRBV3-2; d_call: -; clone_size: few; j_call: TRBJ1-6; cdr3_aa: CASSQSSKRGVNSPLHF; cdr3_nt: TGTGCCAGCAGCCAATCTTCAAAACGGGGGGTAAATTCACCCCTCCACTTT
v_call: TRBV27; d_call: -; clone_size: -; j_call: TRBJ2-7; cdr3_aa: CASGAAGNVPYEQYF; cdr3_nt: TGTGCCAGCGGGGCCGCAGGGAATGTGCCCTACGAGCAGTACTTC
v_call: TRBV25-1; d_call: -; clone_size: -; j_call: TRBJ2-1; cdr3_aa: CASSESFSGTLKSEQFF; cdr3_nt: TGTGCCAGCAGTGAATCATTTTCGGGGACTCTCAAGAGTGAGCAGTTCTTC
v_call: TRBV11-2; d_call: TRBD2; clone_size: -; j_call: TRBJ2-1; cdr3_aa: CASSSTHSGGAYEQFF; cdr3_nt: TGTGCCAGCAGCTCGACTCATAGCGGGGGGGCATATGAGCAGTTCTTC
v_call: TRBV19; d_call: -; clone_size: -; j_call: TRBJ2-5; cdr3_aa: CASSIGGGAETQYF; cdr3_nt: TGTGCCAGTAGTATCGGCGGGGGCGCGGAGACCCAGTACTTC
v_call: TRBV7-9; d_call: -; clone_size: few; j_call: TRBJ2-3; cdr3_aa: CASSLALTDTQYF; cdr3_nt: TGTGCCAGCAGCTTAGCTCTCACAGATACGCAGTATTTT
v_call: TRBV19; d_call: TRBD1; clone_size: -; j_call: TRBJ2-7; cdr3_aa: CASSALDRGGDEQYF; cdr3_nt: TGTGCCAGTAGCGCCCTCGACAGGGGAGGCGACGAGCAGTACTTC
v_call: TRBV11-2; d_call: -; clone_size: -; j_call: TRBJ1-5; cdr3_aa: CASSLGGGQPQHF; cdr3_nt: TGTGCCAGCAGCTTAGGGGGGGGACAGCCCCAGCATTTT
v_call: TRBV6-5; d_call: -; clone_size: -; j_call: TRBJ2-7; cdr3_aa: CASSYRGQNYEQYF; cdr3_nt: TGTGCCAGCAGTTACAGGGGACAAAACTACGAGCAGTACTTC
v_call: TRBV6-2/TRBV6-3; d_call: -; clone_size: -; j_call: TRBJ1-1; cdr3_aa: CASSTPKGKGEAFF; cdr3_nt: TGTGCCAGCAGCACTCCTAAGGGCAAGGGGGAAGCTTTCTTT
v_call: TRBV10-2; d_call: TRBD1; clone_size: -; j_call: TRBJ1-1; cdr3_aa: CASRATGYRNLAEAFF; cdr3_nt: TGCGCCAGCAGGGCGACAGGGTACAGAAACCTCGCTGAAGCTTTCTTT
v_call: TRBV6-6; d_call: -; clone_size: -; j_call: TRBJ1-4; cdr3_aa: CASSQSIQGSIATNEKLFF; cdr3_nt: TGTGCCAGCAGTCAATCGATACAGGGCAGCATCGCAACTAATGAAAAACTGTTTTTT
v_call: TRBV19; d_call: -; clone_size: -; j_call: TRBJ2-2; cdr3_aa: CASKTGRNTGELFF; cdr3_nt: TGTGCCAGTAAAACAGGGCGGAACACCGGGGAGCTGTTTTTT
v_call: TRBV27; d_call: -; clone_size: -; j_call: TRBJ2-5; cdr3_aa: CASRPPRALSETQYF; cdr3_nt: TGTGCCAGCAGGCCCCCCAGGGCGCTGTCTGAGACCCAGTACTTC
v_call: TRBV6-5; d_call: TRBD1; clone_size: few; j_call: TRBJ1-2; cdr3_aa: CASSLGQNYGYTF; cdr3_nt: TGTGCCAGCAGCCTGGGACAGAACTATGGCTACACCTTC
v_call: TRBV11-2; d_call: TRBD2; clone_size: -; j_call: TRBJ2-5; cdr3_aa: CASSLDSGDRIQETQYF; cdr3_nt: TGTGCCAGCAGCTTAGATAGCGGGGATAGGATCCAAGAGACCCAGTACTTC
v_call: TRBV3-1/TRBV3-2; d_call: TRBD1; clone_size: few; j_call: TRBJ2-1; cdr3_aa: CASSLTDRGNEQFF; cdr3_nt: TGTGCCAGCAGCCTTACGGACAGGGGCAATGAGCAGTTCTTC
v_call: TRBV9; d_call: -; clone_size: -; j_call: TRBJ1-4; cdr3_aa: CASSGLKPWEPWANEKLFF; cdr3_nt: TGTGCCAGCAGCGGACTAAAGCCATGGGAGCCCTGGGCTAATGAAAAACTGTTTTTT
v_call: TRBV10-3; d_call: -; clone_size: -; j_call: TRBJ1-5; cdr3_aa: CAISPGGDQPQHF; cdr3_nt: TGTGCCATCAGTCCCGGGGGAGATCAGCCCCAGCATTTT
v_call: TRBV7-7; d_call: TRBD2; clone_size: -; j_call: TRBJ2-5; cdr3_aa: CASSPLGSGGDPQYF; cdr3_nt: TGTGCCAGCAGCCCTCTAGGTAGCGGGGGGGACCCCCAGTACTTC
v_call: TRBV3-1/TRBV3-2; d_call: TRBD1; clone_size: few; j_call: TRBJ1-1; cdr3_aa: CASSHPGTGLTEAFF; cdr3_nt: TGTGCCAGCAGCCACCCCGGGACAGGGCTCACTGAAGCTTTCTTT
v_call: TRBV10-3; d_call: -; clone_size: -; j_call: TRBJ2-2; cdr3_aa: CAIRQYTGELFF; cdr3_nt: TGTGCCATCAGGCAGTACACCGGGGAGCTGTTTTTT
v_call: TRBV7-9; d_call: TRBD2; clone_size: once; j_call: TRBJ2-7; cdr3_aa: CASSTLAGGPYEQYF; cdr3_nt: TGTGCCAGCAGCACACTAGCGGGGGGGCCGTACGAGCAGTACTTC
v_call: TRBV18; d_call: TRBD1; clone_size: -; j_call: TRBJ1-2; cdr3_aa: CASSPRGTGEHGYTF; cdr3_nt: TGTGCCAGCTCACCGAGGGGAACAGGGGAGCATGGCTACACCTTC
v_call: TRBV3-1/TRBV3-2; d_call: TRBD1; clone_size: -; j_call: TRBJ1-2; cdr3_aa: CASSSWDRVNYGYTF; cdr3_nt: TGTGCCAGCAGCTCTTGGGACAGGGTGAACTATGGCTACACCTTC
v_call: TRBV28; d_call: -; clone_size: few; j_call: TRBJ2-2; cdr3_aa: CASARGPTGELFF; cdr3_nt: TGTGCCAGCGCTAGGGGTCCCACCGGGGAGCTGTTTTTT